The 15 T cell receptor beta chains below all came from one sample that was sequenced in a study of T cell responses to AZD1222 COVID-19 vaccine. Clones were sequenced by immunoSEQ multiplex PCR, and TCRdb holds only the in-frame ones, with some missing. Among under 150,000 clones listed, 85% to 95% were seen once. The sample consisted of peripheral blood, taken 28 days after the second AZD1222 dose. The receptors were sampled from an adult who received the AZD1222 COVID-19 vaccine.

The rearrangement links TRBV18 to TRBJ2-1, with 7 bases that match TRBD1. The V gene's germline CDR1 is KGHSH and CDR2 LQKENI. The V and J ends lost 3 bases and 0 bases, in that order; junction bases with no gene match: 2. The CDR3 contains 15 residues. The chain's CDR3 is CASSPTGSSYNEQFF. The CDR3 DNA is TGTGCCAGCTCACCGACAGGGAGCTCCTACAATGAGCAGTTCTTC.

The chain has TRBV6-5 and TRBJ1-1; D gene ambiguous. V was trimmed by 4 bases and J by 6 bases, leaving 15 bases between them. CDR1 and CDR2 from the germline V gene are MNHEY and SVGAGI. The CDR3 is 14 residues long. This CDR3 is CASSFTGQRAEAFF. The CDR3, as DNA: TGTGCCAGCAGTTTCACTGGGCAACGAGCTGAAGCTTTCTTT.

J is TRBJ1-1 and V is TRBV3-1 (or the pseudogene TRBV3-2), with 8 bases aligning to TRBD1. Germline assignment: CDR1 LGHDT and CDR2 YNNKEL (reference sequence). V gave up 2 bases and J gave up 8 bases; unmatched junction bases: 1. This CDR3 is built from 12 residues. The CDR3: CASSQRDREAFF. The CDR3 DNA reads TGTGCCAGCAGCCAAAGGGACAGGGAAGCTTTCTTT.

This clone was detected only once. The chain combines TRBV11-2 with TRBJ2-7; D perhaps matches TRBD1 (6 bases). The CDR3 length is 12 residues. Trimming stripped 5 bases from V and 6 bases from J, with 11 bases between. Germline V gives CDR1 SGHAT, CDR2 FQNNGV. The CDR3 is CASSHRAGEQYV. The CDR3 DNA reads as TGTGCCAGCAGCCACAGGGCGGGCGAGCAGTACGTC.

CDR3 sequence (DNA): TGTGCCAGTAGTGGACAGGGGTTTCCTGGGCCCCAGCATTTT. It codes for CASSGQGFPGPQHF. This chain links TRBV19 with TRBJ1-5; 9 nucleotides line up with TRBD1. The CDR3 has 14 amino acids. Per germline, CDR1 LNHDA and CDR2 SQIVND (reference sequence). V shed 5 bases and J 9 bases; nucleotides not matched to a gene: 8.

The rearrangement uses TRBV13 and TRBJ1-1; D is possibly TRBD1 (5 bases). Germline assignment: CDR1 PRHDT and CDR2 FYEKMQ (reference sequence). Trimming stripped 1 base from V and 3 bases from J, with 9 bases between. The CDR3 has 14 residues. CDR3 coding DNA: TGTGCCAGCAGCTTAGTGGGGGGTGACACTGAAGCTTTCTTT. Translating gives CASSLVGGDTEAFF.

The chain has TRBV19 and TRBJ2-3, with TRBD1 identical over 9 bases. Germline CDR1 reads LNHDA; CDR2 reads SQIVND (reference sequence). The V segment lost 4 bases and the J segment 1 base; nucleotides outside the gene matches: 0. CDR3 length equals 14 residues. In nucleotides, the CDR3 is TGTGCCAGTAGTAGGACAGGGGGCACAGATACGCAGTATTTT. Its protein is CASSRTGGTDTQYF.

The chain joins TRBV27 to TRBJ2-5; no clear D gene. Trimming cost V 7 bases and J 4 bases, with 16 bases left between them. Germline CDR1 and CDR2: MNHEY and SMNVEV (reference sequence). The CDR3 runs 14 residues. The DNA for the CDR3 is TGTGCCAGCATGCGGACCCCGAAGGGAGAGACCCAGTACTTC. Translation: CASMRTPKGETQYF.

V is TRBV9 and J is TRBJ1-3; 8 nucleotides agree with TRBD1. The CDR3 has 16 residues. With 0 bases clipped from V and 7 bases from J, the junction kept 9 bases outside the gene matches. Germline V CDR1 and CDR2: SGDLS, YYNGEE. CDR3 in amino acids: CASSVGQGQERNTIYF. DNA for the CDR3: TGTGCCAGCAGCGTAGGACAGGGGCAAGAGCGGAACACCATATATTTT.

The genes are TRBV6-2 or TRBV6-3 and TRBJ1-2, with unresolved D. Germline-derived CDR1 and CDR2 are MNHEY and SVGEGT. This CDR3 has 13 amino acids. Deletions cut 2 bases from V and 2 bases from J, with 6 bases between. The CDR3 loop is CASSYIPNYGYTF. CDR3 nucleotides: TGTGCCAGCAGTTACATCCCGAACTATGGCTACACCTTC.

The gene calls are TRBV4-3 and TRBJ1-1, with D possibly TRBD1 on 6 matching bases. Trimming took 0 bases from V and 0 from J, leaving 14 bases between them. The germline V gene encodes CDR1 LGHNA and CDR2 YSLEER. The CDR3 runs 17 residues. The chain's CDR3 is CASSQEGGGGMNTEAFF. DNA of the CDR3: TGCGCCAGCAGCCAAGAAGGGGGGGGCGGGATGAACACTGAAGCTTTCTTT.

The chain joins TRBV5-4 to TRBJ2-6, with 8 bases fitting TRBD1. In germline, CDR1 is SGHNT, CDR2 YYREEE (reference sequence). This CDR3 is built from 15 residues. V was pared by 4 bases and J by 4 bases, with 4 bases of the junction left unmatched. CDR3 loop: CASSPTGAGANVLTF. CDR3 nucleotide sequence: TGTGCCAGCAGCCCGACAGGGGCCGGGGCCAACGTCCTGACTTTC.

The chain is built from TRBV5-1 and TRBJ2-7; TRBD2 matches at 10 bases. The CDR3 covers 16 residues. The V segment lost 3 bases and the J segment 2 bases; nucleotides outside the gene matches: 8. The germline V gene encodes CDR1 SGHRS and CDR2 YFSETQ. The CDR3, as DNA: TGCGCCAGCAGCTACACCGGGACTAGCGTAACCTACGAGCAGTACTTC. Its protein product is CASSYTGTSVTYEQYF.

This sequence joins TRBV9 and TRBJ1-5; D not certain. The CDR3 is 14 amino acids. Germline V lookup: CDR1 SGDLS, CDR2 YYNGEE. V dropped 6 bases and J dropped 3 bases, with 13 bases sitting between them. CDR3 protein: CASNAGVDNQPQHF. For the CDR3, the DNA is TGTGCCAGCAACGCGGGAGTTGACAATCAGCCCCAGCATTTT.

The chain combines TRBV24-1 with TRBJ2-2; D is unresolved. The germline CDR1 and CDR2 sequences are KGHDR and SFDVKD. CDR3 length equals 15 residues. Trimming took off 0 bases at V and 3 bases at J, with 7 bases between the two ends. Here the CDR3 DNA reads TGTGCCACCAGTGATTTGGAGATGGACACCGGGGAGCTGTTTTTT. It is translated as CATSDLEMDTGELFF.